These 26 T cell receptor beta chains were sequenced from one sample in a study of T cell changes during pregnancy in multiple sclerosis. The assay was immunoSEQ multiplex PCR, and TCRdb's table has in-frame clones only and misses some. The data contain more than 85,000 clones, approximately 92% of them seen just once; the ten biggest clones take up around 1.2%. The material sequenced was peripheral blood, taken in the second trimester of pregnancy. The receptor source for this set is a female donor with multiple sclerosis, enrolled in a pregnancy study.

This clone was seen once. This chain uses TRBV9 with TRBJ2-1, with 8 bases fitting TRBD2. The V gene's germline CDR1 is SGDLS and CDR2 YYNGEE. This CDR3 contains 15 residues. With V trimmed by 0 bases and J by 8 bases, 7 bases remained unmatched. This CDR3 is CASSVESGGGDEQFF. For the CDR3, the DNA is TGTGCCAGCAGCGTAGAAAGCGGGGGAGGCGATGAGCAGTTCTTC.

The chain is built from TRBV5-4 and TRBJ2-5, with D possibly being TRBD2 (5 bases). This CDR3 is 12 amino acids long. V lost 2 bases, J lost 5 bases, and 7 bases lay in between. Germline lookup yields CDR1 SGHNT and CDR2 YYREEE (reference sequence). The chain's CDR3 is CASSFPGETQYF. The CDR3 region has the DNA TGTGCCAGCAGCTTCCCGGGGGAGACCCAGTACTTC.

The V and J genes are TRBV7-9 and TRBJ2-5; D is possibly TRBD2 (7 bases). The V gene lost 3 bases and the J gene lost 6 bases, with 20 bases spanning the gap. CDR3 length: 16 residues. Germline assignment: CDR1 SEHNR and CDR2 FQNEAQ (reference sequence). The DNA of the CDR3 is TGTGCCAGCAGCTTCGGGACGGGGGGCGTTGAGAAGACCCAGTACTTC. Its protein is CASSFGTGGVEKTQYF.

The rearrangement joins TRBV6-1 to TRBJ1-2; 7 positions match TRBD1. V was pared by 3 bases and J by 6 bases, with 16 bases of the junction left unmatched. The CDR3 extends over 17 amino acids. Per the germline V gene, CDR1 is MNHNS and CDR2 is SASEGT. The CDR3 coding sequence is TGTGCCAGCAGTGAGCCAGTACAGGGGTGGCGCGCGGATGGCTACACCTTC. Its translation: CASSEPVQGWRADGYTF.

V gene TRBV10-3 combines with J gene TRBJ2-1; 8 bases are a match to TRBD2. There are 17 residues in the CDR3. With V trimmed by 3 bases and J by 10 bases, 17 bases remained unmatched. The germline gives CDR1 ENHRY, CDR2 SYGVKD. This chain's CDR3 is CAISDRRGSGVVKEQFF. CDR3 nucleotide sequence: TGTGCCATCAGTGACCGCCGGGGTAGCGGGGTTGTAAAAGAGCAGTTCTTC.

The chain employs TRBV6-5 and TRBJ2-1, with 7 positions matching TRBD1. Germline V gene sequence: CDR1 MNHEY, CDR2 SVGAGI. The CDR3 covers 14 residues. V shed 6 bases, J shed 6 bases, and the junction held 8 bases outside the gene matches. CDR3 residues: CASRRQGRGNEQFF. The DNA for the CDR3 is TGTGCCAGCAGGAGACAGGGTCGAGGCAATGAGCAGTTCTTC.

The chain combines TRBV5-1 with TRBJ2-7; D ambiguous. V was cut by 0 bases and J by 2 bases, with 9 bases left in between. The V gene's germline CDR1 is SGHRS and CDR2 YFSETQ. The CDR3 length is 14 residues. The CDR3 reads CASSLGLGAYEQYF. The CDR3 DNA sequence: TGCGCCAGCAGCTTGGGGCTTGGAGCCTACGAGCAGTACTTC.

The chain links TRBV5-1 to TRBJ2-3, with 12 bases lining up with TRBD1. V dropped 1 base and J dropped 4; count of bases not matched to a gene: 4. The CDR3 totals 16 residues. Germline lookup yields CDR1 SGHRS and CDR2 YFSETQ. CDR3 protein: CASSLFGTGGSDTQYF. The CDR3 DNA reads TGCGCCAGCAGCTTGTTTGGGACAGGGGGCTCAGATACGCAGTATTTT.

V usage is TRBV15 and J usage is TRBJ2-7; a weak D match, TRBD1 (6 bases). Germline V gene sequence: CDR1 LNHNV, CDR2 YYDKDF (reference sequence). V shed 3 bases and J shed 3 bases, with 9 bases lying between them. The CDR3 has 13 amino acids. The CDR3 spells CATSRDSSYEQYF. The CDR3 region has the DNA TGTGCCACCAGCAGGGACAGTAGCTACGAGCAGTACTTC.

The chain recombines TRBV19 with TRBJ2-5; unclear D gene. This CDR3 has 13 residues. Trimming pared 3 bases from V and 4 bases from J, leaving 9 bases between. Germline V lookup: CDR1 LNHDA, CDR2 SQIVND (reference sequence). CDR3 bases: TGTGCCAGTAGTATCCACGGTTTAGAGACCCAGTACTTC. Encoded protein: CASSIHGLETQYF.

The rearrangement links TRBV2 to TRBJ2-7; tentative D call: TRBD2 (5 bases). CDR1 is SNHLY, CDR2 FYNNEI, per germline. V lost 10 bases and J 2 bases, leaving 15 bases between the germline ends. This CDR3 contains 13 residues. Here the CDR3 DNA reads TGTGCCATCTCCGGGATCCTGGCCTACGAGCAGTACTTC. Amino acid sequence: CAISGILAYEQYF.

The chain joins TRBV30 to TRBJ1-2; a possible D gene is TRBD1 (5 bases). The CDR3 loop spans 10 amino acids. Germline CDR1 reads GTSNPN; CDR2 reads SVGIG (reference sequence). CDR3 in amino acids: CARGGVGYTF. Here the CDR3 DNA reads TGTGCTCGGGGAGGGGTTGGCTACACCTTC.

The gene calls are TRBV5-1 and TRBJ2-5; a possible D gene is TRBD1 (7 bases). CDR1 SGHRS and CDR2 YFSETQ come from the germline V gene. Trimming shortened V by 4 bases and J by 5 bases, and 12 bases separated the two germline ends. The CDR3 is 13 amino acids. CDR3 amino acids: CASSGGTEETQYF. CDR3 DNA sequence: TGCGCCAGCAGCGGAGGGACAGAGGAGACCCAGTACTTC.

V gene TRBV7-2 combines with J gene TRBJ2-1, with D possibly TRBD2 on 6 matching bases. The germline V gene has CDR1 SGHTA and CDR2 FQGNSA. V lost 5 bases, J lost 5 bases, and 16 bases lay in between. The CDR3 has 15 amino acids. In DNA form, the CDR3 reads TGTGCCAGCAGCCAGGGACTGCTCCTCAACAATGAGCAGTTCTTC. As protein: CASSQGLLLNNEQFF.

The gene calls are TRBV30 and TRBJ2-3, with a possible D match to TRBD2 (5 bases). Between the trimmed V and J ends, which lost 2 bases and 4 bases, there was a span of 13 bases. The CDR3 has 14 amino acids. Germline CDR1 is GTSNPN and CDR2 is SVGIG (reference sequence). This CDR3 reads CAWSRGAGADTQYF. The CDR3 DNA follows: TGTGCCTGGAGTCGCGGAGCCGGGGCAGATACGCAGTATTTT.

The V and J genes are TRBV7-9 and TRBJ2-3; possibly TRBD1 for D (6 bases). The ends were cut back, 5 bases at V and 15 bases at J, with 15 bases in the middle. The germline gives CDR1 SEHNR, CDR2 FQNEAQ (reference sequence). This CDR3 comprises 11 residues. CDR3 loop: CASSRQASIYF. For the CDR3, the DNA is TGTGCCAGCAGCCGACAGGCGTCTATCTATTTT.

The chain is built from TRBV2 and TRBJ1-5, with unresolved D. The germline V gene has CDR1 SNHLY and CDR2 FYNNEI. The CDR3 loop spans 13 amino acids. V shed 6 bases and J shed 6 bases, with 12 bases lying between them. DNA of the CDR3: TGTGCCAGCAGCTGGGAGGGTCGTCAGCCCCAGCATTTT. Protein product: CASSWEGRQPQHF.

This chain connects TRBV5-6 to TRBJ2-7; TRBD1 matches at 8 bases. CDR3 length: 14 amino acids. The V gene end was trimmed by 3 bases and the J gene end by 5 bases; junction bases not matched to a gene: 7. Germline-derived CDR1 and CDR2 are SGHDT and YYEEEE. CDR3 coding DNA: TGTGCCAGCAGCTCCTTAAAGGACAGGGACGAGCAGTACTTC. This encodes CASSSLKDRDEQYF.

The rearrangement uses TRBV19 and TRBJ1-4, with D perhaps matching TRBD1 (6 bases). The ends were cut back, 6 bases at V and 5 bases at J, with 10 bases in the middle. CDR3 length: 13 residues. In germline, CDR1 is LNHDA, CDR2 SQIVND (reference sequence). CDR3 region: CASRSRGNEKLFF. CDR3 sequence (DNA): TGTGCCAGTAGGAGCAGGGGAAATGAAAAACTGTTTTTT.

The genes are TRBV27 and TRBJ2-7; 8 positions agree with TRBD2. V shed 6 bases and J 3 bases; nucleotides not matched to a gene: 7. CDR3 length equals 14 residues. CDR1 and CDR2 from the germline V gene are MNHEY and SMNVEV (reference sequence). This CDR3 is CASRRTSGNYEQYF. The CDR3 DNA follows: TGTGCCAGCAGACGAACTAGCGGAAACTACGAGCAGTACTTC.

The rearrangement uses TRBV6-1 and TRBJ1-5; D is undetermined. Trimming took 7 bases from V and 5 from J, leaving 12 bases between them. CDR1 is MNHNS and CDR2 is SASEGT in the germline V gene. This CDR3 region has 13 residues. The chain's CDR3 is CASTREGDQPQHF. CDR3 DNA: TGTGCCAGCACCCGGGAGGGAGATCAGCCCCAGCATTTT.

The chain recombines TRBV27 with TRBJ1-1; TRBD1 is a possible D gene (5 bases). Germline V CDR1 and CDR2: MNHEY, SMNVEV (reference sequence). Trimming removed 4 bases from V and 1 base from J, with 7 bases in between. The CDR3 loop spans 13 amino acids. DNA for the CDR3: TGTGCCAGCAGTTGGGGGGGGAACACTGAAGCTTTCTTT. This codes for CASSWGGNTEAFF.

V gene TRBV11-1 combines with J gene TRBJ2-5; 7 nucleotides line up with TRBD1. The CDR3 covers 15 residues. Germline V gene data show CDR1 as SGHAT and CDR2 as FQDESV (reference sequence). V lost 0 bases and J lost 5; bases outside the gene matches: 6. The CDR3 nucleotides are TGTGCCAGCAGCTTAGCGCAGGACAGGTTGGAGACCCAGTACTTC. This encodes CASSLAQDRLETQYF.

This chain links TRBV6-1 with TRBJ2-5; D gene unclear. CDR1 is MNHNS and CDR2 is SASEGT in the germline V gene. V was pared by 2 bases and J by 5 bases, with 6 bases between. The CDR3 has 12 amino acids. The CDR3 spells CASSESGETQYF. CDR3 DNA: TGTGCCAGCAGTGAATCCGGGGAGACCCAGTACTTC.

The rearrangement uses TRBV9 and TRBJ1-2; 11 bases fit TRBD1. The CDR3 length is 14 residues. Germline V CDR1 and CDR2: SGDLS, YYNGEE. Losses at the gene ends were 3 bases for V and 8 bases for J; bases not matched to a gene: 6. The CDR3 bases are TGTGCCAGCAGCGGGACAGGGGGCGCGGGAGGCTACACCTTC. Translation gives CASSGTGGAGGYTF.

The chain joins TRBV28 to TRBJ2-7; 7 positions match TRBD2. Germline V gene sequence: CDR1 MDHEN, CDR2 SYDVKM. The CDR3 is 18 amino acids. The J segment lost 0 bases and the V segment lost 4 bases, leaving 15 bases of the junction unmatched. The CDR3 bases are TGTGCCAGCAGTTGCCCTCCTGGGACTACCAAGCTCTCCTACGAGCAGTACTTC. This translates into CASSCPPGTTKLSYEQYF. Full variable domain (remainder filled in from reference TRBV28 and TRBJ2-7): DVKVTQSSRYLVKRTGEKVFLECVQDMDHENMFWYRQDPGLGLRLIYFSYDVKMKEKGDIPEGYSVSREKKERFSLILESASTNQTSMYLCASSCPPGTTKLSYEQYFGPGTRLTVT.